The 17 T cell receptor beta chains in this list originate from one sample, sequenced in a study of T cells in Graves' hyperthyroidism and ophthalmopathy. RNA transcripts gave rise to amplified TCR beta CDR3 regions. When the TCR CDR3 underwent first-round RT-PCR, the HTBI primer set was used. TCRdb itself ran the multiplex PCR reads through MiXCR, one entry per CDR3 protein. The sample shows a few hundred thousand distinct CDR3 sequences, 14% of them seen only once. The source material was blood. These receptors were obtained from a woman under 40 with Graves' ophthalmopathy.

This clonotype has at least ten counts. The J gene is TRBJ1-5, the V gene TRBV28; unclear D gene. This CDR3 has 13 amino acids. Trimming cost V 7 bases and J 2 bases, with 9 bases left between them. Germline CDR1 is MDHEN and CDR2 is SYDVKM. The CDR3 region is CASMRVGNQPQHF. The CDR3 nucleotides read TGTGCCAGCATGAGGGTGGGCAATCAGCCCCAGCATTTT.

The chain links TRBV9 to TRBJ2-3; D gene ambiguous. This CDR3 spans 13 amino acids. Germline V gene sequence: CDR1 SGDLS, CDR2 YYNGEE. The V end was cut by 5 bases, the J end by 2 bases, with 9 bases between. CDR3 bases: TGTGCCAGCAGTGGAGACCCCACAGATACGCAGTATTTT. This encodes CASSGDPTDTQYF.

This CDR3 reads CASSHLLTGVTDTQYF. In nucleotides, the CDR3 is TGTGCCAGCAGCCACCTTCTTACAGGGGTAACAGATACGCAGTATTTT. The V gene is TRBV14, the J gene TRBJ2-3; TRBD1 agrees at 7 bases. The CDR3 length is 16 residues. V shed 3 bases, J shed 3 bases, and the junction held 9 bases outside the gene matches. Germline CDR1 and CDR2: SGHDN and FVKESK.

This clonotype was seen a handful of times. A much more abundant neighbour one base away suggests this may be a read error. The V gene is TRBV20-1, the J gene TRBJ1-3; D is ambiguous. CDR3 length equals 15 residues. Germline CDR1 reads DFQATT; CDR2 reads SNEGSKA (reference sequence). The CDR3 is CSASLSSGIGNTIHF. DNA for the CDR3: TGCAGTGCTAGTTTATCCAGTGGGATTGGAAACACCATACATTTT.

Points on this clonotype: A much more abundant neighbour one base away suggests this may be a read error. The CDR3 coding sequence is TGTGCCAGCAGCTTCGGGGGGGGATCCTACAATGAGCAGTTCTTC. Its translation: CASSFGGGSYNEQFF. This chain joins TRBV5-4 and TRBJ2-1, with 8 bases that match TRBD2. The CDR3 runs to 15 residues. In germline, CDR1 is SGHNT, CDR2 YYREEE (reference sequence). Germline trimming cut 2 bases from V and 1 base from J; bases unmatched to any gene: 2.

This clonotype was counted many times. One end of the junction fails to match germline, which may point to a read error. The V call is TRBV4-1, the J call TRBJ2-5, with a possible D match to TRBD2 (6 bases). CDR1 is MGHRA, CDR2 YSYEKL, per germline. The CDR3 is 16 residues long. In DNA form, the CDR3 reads TGCGCCAGCAGCCAAGAACGGGGGAGCCACCACGAGACCCAGTACTTC. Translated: CASSQERGSHHETQYF.

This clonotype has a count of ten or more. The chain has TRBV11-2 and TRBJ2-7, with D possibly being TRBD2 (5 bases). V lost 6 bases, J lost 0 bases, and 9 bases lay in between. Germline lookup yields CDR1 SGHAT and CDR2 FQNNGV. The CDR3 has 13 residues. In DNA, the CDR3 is TGTGCCAGCAGTTATGGACTCTCCTACGAGCAGTACTTC. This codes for CASSYGLSYEQYF.

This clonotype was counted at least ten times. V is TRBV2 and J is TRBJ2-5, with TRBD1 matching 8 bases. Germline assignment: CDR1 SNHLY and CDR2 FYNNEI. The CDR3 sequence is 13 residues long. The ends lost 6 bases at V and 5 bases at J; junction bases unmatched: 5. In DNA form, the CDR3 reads TGTGCCAGCAGCCTGACAGGGGTGGAGACCCAGTACTTC. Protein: CASSLTGVETQYF.

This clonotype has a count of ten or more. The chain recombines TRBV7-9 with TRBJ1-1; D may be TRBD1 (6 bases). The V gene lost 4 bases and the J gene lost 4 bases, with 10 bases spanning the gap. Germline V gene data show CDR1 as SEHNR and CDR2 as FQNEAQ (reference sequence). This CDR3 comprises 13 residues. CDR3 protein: CASSSTGRTEAFF. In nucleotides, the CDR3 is TGTGCCAGCAGCTCCACAGGGCGCACTGAAGCTTTCTTT.

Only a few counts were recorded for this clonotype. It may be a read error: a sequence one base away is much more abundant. CDR3 in DNA: TGTGCCTGTTGGGACGGAAAAAACGATGAGCAGTTCTTC. Residues: CACWDGKNDEQFF. The V gene is TRBV30, the J gene TRBJ2-1, with D tentatively TRBD1 or TRBD2 (5 bases each). Germline CDR1 reads GTSNPN; CDR2 reads SVGIG (reference sequence). The CDR3 extends over 13 amino acids. V was trimmed by 6 bases and J by 8 bases, leaving 17 bases between them.

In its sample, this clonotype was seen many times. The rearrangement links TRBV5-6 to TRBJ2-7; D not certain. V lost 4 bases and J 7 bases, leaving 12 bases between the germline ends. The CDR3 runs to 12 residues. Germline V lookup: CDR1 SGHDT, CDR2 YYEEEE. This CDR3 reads CASSDLGREQYF. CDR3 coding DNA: TGTGCCAGCAGCGATTTGGGCCGGGAGCAGTACTTC.

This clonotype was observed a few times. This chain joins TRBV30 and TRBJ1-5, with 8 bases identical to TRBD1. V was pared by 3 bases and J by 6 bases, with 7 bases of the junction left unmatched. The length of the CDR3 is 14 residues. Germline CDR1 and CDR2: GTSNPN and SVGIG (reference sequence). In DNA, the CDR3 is TGTGCCTGGAGACCCAGGGGGCGATCTCAGCCCCAGCATTTT. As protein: CAWRPRGRSQPQHF. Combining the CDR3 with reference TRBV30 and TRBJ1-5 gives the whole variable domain SQTIHQWPATLVQPVGSPLSLECTVEGTSNPNLYWYRQAAGRGLQLLFYSVGIGQISSEVPQNLSASRPQDRQFILSSKKLLLSDSGFYLCAWRPRGRSQPQHFGDGTRLSIL.

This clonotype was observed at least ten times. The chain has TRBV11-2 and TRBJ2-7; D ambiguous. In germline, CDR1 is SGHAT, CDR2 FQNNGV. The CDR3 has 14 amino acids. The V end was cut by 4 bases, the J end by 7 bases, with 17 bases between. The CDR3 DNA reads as TGTGCCAGCAGCTCCCTTGACAAGGCCCGGGAGCAGTACTTC. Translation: CASSSLDKAREQYF.

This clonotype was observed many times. This chain's CDR3 is CASRHSGGALFF. CDR3 DNA: TGTGCCAGCAGACATAGCGGGGGGGCCTTGTTCTTC. The V and J genes are TRBV2 and TRBJ2-1, with TRBD2 identical over 11 bases. Germline V lookup: CDR1 SNHLY, CDR2 FYNNEI. The CDR3 extends over 12 amino acids. J gave up 15 bases and V 6 bases, and 7 bases lay outside the gene matches.

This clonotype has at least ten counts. The CDR3 region has the DNA TGTGCCACCACAATACCCAGGGGACAGGGAAACAATGAGCAGTTCTTC. It is translated as CATTIPRGQGNNEQFF. The V and J genes are TRBV24-1 and TRBJ2-1; 9 nucleotides align to TRBD1. The germline V gene has CDR1 KGHDR and CDR2 SFDVKD. The CDR3 is made up of 16 amino acids. V shed 8 bases, J shed 5 bases, and the junction held 12 bases outside the gene matches.

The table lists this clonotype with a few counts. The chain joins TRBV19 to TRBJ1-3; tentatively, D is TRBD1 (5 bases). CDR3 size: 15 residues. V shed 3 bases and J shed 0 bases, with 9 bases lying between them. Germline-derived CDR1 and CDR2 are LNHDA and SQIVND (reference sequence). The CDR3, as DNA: TGTGCCAGTAGTATCACCGGGACCTCTGGAAACACCATATATTTT. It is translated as CASSITGTSGNTIYF.

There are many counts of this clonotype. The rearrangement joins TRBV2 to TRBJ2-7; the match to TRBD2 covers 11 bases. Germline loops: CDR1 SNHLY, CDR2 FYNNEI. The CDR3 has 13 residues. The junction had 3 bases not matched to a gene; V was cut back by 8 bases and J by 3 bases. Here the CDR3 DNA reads TGTGCCAGCTCCGGGACTAGCGGCTACGAGCAGTACTTC. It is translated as CASSGTSGYEQYF.